This section outlines one T cell receptor beta chain sequence together with its context. Source study methods: For nucleated cells, counts were estimated from reference gene primer amplification. Produced via immunoSEQ multiplex PCR; TCRdb's table is partial and in-frame only. Clone size and the V and J calls come from that table; the DNA yielded D and trimming. The sample yields about 140,000 clones, 84% seen once. The record originates from a study of blood T cell repertoires in COVID-19. Study in general: Both acute and convalescent COVID-19 samples were obtained from the United States, Italy and Spain. PBMCs, B-cell-depleted T cells, or T cells provided the cDNA or gDNA that made up the material.

After removal of 5 bases from V and 5 bases from J, the junction contained 11 bases not matched to a gene. CDR1 is LNHDA, CDR2 SQIVND, per germline (reference sequence). This CDR3 spans 15 amino acids. The V call is TRBV19, the J call TRBJ1-2, with 7 bases aligning to TRBD1. The TCR was taken from a man between 60 and 75 years old with active or convalescent COVID-19. Sequences were obtained from peripheral blood. The CDR3 sequence is CASSLPRQGDYGYTF. The CDR3 DNA follows: TGTGCCAGTAGTCTCCCCAGACAGGGAGATTATGGCTACACCTTC.